This paragraph covers one TCR beta chain sequence. Its antigen remains unknown. A marrow graft followed busulfan-fludarabine conditioning, with cyclophosphamide on days +3 and +4. This entry comes from a study of T cells after posttransplantation cyclophosphamide. Regarding the study as a whole: Later blood repertoires were often dominated by clones from the donor CD8+ memory compartment. Tissue-infiltrating T cells from skin or gut overlapped little with blood T cells. TRB clonality was highly associated with recipient CMV seropositivity and reactivation.

The data were produced by immunoSEQ multiplex PCR, yet TCRdb's version contains in-frame clones alone and is incomplete. This table has 10,000 to 15,000 clones, roughly 2% appearing once. This CDR3 has 15 amino acids. The V and J ends lost 5 bases and 5 bases respectively, with 19 bases between them. Germline-derived CDR1 and CDR2 are MGHDK and SYGVNS. Specimen: PBMCs, collected after allogeneic stem cell transplant with posttransplant cyclophosphamide. The source is a male patient aged 30 to 40 who received an allogeneic stem cell transplant from a related donor, was CMV-positive, and had no GVHD. These T cells may partly come from the graft donor. The rearrangement joins TRBV25-1 to TRBJ2-7, with D unclear. The CDR3 loop is CASSPLNIESNEQYF. In nucleotides, the CDR3 is TGTGCCAGCAGTCCTCTCAATATCGAGAGCAACGAGCAGTACTTC.